The rows below give T cell receptor beta chains drawn from one sample of a study of T cells in Graves' hyperthyroidism and ophthalmopathy. One entry per CDR3 protein results from TCRdb running MiXCR on the multiplex PCR reads. The data show approximately 710,000 distinct CDR3 sequences, around 15% seen once. Specimen: blood. The receptors come from a man over 45 with Graves' hyperthyroidism. Both conserved end residues are part of each CDR3.

J gene | V gene | CDR3 protein
TRBJ1-4 | TRBV6-5 | CASSYRGSGSDEKLFF
TRBJ2-1 | TRBV20-1 | CSARDWAGEVRYNEQFF
TRBJ2-2 | TRBV11-2 | CASSQDRGRTGELFF
TRBJ1-2 | TRBV13 | CASSKRGLNYGYTF
TRBJ2-3 | TRBV28 | CASSLRGLAAYTDTQYF
TRBJ1-5 | TRBV28 | CASRLPGHLFSNQPQHF
TRBJ2-7 | TRBV28 | CASSPGDSLKAYEQYF
TRBJ2-1 | TRBV12-3/TRBV12-4 | CASSLTSVIYNEQFF
TRBJ1-1 | TRBV24-1 | CATSDSAGRHQAFF
TRBJ2-7 | TRBV6-2/TRBV6-3 | CAAELAGLEQYF
TRBJ2-1 | TRBV7-9 | CASSLESAGRDEQFF
TRBJ2-7 | TRBV18 | CASSPRQGATYEQYF
TRBJ2-7 | TRBV20-1 | CSALLAVTYEQYF
TRBJ2-7 | TRBV12-3/TRBV12-4 | CASSLIGALSYEQYF
TRBJ2-7 | TRBV20-1 | CSARDPVASGYEQYF
TRBJ2-1 | TRBV7-9 | CASSISDEQFF
TRBJ2-7 | TRBV28 | CASRSPGAESYEQYF
TRBJ2-1 | TRBV6-5 | CASSYGDADNEQFF
TRBJ2-1 | TRBV11-2 | CASSRDRDTPYNEQFF
TRBJ2-2 | TRBV10-2 | CASRDRADTGELFF
TRBJ2-3 | TRBV2 | CASSGIGGPRLYF
TRBJ1-2 | TRBV9 | CASSVLGDSYGYTF
TRBJ1-2 | TRBV7-2 | CASSLSEGAHYGYTF
TRBJ1-1 | TRBV12-3/TRBV12-4 | CASSYIGVGRGDTEAFF
TRBJ2-1 | TRBV20-1 | CSARLAGGPGGFNEQFF
TRBJ2-7 | TRBV3-1 | CASSPGGREQYF